The rows below give T cell receptor beta chains drawn from one sample of a study of graft-versus-host responses after intestinal transplantation. Here immunoSEQ multiplex PCR was the method, and the copy in TCRdb shows in-frame clones only, minus some. The table records about 59,000 clones, almost 95% of them present only once. These receptors have no identified antigens. The specimen comprised unstimulated CD4+ T cells sorted from spleen or lymph node cells, sampled before transplant. The receptors here all came from a human donor who was the organ donor for an intestinal transplant. Each CDR3 is given with its conserved first and last residue. Fields, in order: CDR3 protein, D gene, clone size, V gene, J gene. The D gene is left open where the match is weak. Not every row has a clone size; where given, it reads once, few, many or a size class.

CASSLGQATNEKLFF	TRBD1	NA	TRBV7-9	TRBJ1-4
CASSVTGTDTQYF	NA	NA	TRBV9	TRBJ2-3
CASTHWDRDTEAFF	TRBD1	NA	TRBV6-6	TRBJ1-1
CASRGSGGADTQYF	TRBD2	NA	TRBV10-2	TRBJ2-3
CAISESGFEAFF	NA	NA	TRBV10-3	TRBJ1-1
CASSFAGALGGGYTF	NA	once	TRBV7-9	TRBJ1-2
CASSLASTSALTDTQYF	TRBD2	few	TRBV5-8	TRBJ2-3
CASSRFLGGIDEKLFF	NA	NA	TRBV5-6	TRBJ1-4
CASRPDNSPLHF	NA	NA	TRBV7-9	TRBJ1-6
CASTRGDRGHEQYF	TRBD1	NA	TRBV6-5	TRBJ2-7
CASSWTSGGLETQYF	TRBD2	NA	TRBV5-1	TRBJ2-5
CASSRGQGQPLHF	TRBD1	NA	TRBV6-5	TRBJ1-6
CAISATGSLGELFF	NA	once	TRBV10-3	TRBJ2-2
CSARGGSNQPQHF	NA	once	TRBV29-1	TRBJ1-5
CAISDLSLYGYTF	NA	NA	TRBV10-3	TRBJ1-2
CASSSRGALNTEAFF	TRBD1	NA	TRBV18	TRBJ1-1
CASSLAWHRGRETQYF	TRBD1	NA	TRBV7-6	TRBJ2-5
CASNGQNTDTQYF	NA	few	TRBV27	TRBJ2-3
CASSVDGRSAGGYNEQFF	NA	NA	TRBV9	TRBJ2-1
CASSQVLLGTDTQYF	NA	NA	TRBV4-2	TRBJ2-3